Below are 23 T cell receptor beta chains sequenced from a single sample in a study of T cell repertoires in cytomegalovirus infection. TCRdb independently ran MiXCR on the reads; one entry per CDR3 protein. In the table there are hundreds of thousands of distinct CDR3 sequences, roughly a third of which are singletons. These receptors have no identified antigens. The sample consisted of cultured PBMCs, taken from culture after CMV antigen stimulation. Receptor source: a human donor in good health (CMV status not recorded). Some clones in this sample may be carry-over from other donors' samples.

Within the sample, this clonotype is medium-sized. V usage is TRBV7-2 and J usage is TRBJ2-7, with a tentative D call TRBD2 (5 bases). Trimming removed 5 bases at V and 6 bases at J, with 14 bases between. In germline, CDR1 is SGHTA, CDR2 FQGNSA. The CDR3 consists of 13 residues. Here the CDR3 reads CASSVNDYREQYF. The CDR3 nucleotides are TGTGCCAGCAGCGTAAACGACTACCGCGAGCAGTACTTC.

This clonotype was counted only a few times. This chain uses TRBV7-3 with TRBJ2-7; 9 positions agree with TRBD1. The CDR3 is 13 residues long. CDR1 is SGHTA, CDR2 FQGTGA, per germline. V shed 4 bases and J 6 bases; nucleotides not matched to a gene: 4. The CDR3 loop is CASSSRDRAEQYF. CDR3 DNA sequence: TGTGCCAGCAGCTCCCGGGACAGGGCCGAGCAGTACTTC.

This clonotype has a count of ten or more. The chain uses TRBV7-2 and TRBJ1-1, with a tentative D call TRBD1 (6 bases). Per the germline V gene, CDR1 is SGHTA and CDR2 is FQGNSA. The V and J ends lost 5 bases and 5 bases respectively, with 21 bases between them. The CDR3 length is 16 residues. CDR3 DNA: TGTGCCAGCAGCCCCCAGGGAGGGGGGCGATTAACTGAAGCTTTCTTT. It encodes CASSPQGGGRLTEAFF.

The chain recombines TRBV6-2 or TRBV6-3 with TRBJ2-3, with TRBD2 matching over 9 bases. J was trimmed by 3 bases and V by 3 bases; bases with no gene match: 1. Germline-derived CDR1 and CDR2 are MNHEY and SVGEGT. The CDR3 extends over 14 amino acids. In nucleotides, the CDR3 is TGTGCCAGCAGTTATACTAGCGGGACAGATACGCAGTATTTT. Its protein product is CASSYTSGTDTQYF.

This clonotype was counted between two and nine times. The chain uses TRBV7-2 and TRBJ1-2, with 8 bases aligning to TRBD1. Germline V gene data show CDR1 as SGHTA and CDR2 as FQGNSA. The ends lost 1 base at V and 7 bases at J; junction bases unmatched: 11. The CDR3 covers 16 residues. In DNA, the CDR3 is TGTGCCAGCAGCTTAGAAAGGGCAGGGGGCGCTTCTGGCTACACCTTC. Translated, it gives CASSLERAGGASGYTF.

This clonotype was counted only a few times. The V gene is TRBV7-8, the J gene TRBJ2-1; D call uncertain. CDR1 is SGHVS, CDR2 FQNEAQ, per germline. V was trimmed by 1 base and J by 8 bases, leaving 12 bases between them. The CDR3 extends over 14 amino acids. In DNA form, the CDR3 reads TGTGCCAGCAGCTTAGAGAGCCGGGTCGATGAGCAGTTCTTC. It is translated as CASSLESRVDEQFF.

This clonotype was counted only a few times. The V gene is TRBV4-3, the J gene TRBJ2-1, with a weak D call TRBD2 (6 bases). The V gene's germline CDR1 is LGHNA and CDR2 YSLEER. Trimming cost V 0 bases and J 2 bases, with 11 bases left between them. CDR3 length: 16 residues. The CDR3 is CASSQEPGLTYNEQFF. The CDR3 region has the DNA TGCGCCAGCAGCCAAGAGCCCGGACTAACCTACAATGAGCAGTTCTTC.

This clonotype was observed a handful of times. V gene TRBV4-1 combines with J gene TRBJ2-1; 9 bases align to TRBD2. The germline gives CDR1 MGHRA, CDR2 YSYEKL. This CDR3 is built from 16 residues. V dropped 4 bases and J dropped 8; count of bases not matched to a gene: 12. The CDR3: CASSPLAGGPDYEQFF. The CDR3 DNA is TGCGCCAGCAGCCCCCTGGCGGGAGGGCCGGACTATGAGCAGTTCTTC.

V gene TRBV27 combines with J gene TRBJ2-1; D is undetermined. V lost 7 bases and J lost 0, with 10 bases in between. Germline V gene sequence: CDR1 MNHEY, CDR2 SMNVEV (reference sequence). This CDR3 is 14 amino acids long. The CDR3 DNA reads as TGTGCCAGCAACAAAGAGAGCTCCTACAATGAGCAGTTCTTC. Protein: CASNKESSYNEQFF.

The V call is TRBV10-3, the J call TRBJ2-1, with D possibly TRBD2 on 6 matching bases. The V and J ends lost 0 bases and 6 bases respectively, with 15 bases between them. The CDR3 length is 16 residues. The germline CDR1 and CDR2 sequences are ENHRY and SYGVKD. The CDR3 bases are TGTGCCATCAGTGAGTCCGGGGCGGGGAGCAGCAATGAGCAGTTCTTC. This encodes CAISESGAGSSNEQFF.

The chain employs TRBV6-1 and TRBJ1-5, with D possibly matching TRBD1 (5 bases). V lost 4 bases and J lost 2, with 12 bases in between. CDR3 length: 15 amino acids. The V gene's germline CDR1 is MNHNS and CDR2 SASEGT. CDR3 bases: TGTGCCAGCAGTGGACAGTCGGTAGGCAATCAGCCCCAGCATTTT. Translation: CASSGQSVGNQPQHF.

This clonotype was found a few times. The genes are TRBV7-2 and TRBJ2-3; TRBD2 matches at 7 bases. Trimming removed 4 bases from V and 5 bases from J; junction bases left unmatched: 9. The CDR3 contains 15 residues. Looked up from germline, CDR1 is SGHTA and CDR2 is FQGNSA. The CDR3 DNA follows: TGTGCCAGCAGCTGCTGCGGGGGATCTAGAGATACGCAGTATTTT. Residues: CASSCCGGSRDTQYF.

The chain has TRBV29-1 and TRBJ2-6; D call uncertain. From germline, CDR1 is SQVTM and CDR2 ANQGSEA. Trimming pared 3 bases from V and 0 bases from J, leaving 6 bases between. The CDR3 consists of 14 residues. The CDR3 protein is CSVDLSSGANVLTF. CDR3 coding DNA: TGCAGCGTTGACTTAAGCTCTGGGGCCAACGTCCTGACTTTC.

This clonotype was counted at least ten times. The genes are TRBV28 and TRBJ2-7, with unresolved D. Trimming took off 5 bases at V and 2 bases at J, with 13 bases between the two ends. The germline V gene has CDR1 MDHEN and CDR2 SYDVKM. The CDR3 covers 14 residues. CDR3 in DNA: TGTGCCAGCAGTCTTCCGGGCCTCACCTACGAGCAGTACTTC. Protein sequence: CASSLPGLTYEQYF.

The table lists this clonotype with a few counts. The chain carries TRBV12-3 or TRBV12-4 and TRBJ1-2; 11 bases line up with TRBD1. V trimming: 5 bases; J trimming: 2 bases; junction bases outside the gene matches: 4. This CDR3 is built from 15 residues. In nucleotides, the CDR3 is TGTGCCAGCAGTCCCCGGACAGGGGGCAACTATGGCTACACCTTC. Translated, it gives CASSPRTGGNYGYTF.

This chain uses TRBV5-6 with TRBJ2-1; TRBD1 matches 8 bases. V was clipped by 4 bases and J by 7 bases; unmatched bases: 13. Germline CDR1 is SGHDT and CDR2 is YYEEEE. This CDR3 is 16 amino acids long. Written as DNA, the CDR3 is TGTGCCAGCAGCGCACCAGGGGGCTTGGTGGGGAATGAGCAGTTCTTC. Amino acids: CASSAPGGLVGNEQFF.

The chain employs TRBV7-2 and TRBJ2-2; the D is unclear. Trimming removed 2 bases from V and 1 base from J, with 8 bases in between. Looked up from germline, CDR1 is SGHTA and CDR2 is FQGNSA. The CDR3 contains 15 residues. The CDR3 nucleotides read TGTGCCAGCAGCTTAAGCAGGTGGAACACCGGGGAGCTGTTTTTT. Its translation: CASSLSRWNTGELFF.

V usage is TRBV6-5 and J usage is TRBJ1-5, with D unresolved. Germline lookup yields CDR1 MNHEY and CDR2 SVGAGI. Trimming removed 0 bases at V and 3 bases at J, with 12 bases between. This CDR3 spans 16 amino acids. The CDR3 sequence: CASSYSSGVTNQPQHF. CDR3 in DNA: TGTGCCAGCAGTTACTCGAGCGGGGTTACCAATCAGCCCCAGCATTTT.

This clonotype appeared a few times. The rearrangement joins TRBV7-9 to TRBJ1-1; D gene unclear. Germline V gives CDR1 SEHNR, CDR2 FQNEAQ (reference sequence). V lost 5 bases to trimming and J lost 1 base, with 14 bases between them. This CDR3 has 15 residues. CDR3 protein: CASSPIGRTNTEAFF. CDR3 DNA sequence: TGTGCCAGCAGCCCCATAGGACGGACGAACACTGAAGCTTTCTTT.

This clonotype occurred a few times. The CDR3 protein is CASSESSGRGGLAKNIQYF. CDR3 nucleotide sequence: TGTGCCAGCAGTGAATCAAGCGGGAGGGGGGGGCTAGCCAAAAACATTCAGTACTTC. The chain is built from TRBV2 and TRBJ2-4; 10 bases line up with TRBD2. V dropped 2 bases and J dropped 0; count of bases not matched to a gene: 10. Germline V lookup: CDR1 SNHLY, CDR2 FYNNEI. The CDR3 length is 19 residues.

V usage is TRBV29-1 and J usage is TRBJ2-2, with D possibly matching TRBD1 (6 bases). The V end was cut by 1 base, the J end by 6 bases, with 15 bases between. The CDR3 has 15 amino acids. Germline V gives CDR1 SQVTM, CDR2 ANQGSEA. DNA of the CDR3: TGCAGCGTTGAAGGGGGACACCTAACCGCCGGGGAGCTGTTTTTT. This encodes CSVEGGHLTAGELFF.

This clonotype was seen many times. The chain combines TRBV11-3 with TRBJ2-2; tentative D call: TRBD1 (6 bases). CDR3 size: 15 residues. V lost 5 bases, J lost 4 bases, and 14 bases lay in between. Looked up from germline, CDR1 is SGHNT and CDR2 is YENEEA. The CDR3 spells CASSHWTVFTGELFF. CDR3 DNA: TGTGCCAGCAGCCACTGGACAGTTTTCACCGGGGAGCTGTTTTTT.

The rearrangement uses TRBV7-8 and TRBJ2-7, with a weak D call TRBD1 (6 bases). Trimming took 4 bases from V and 1 from J, leaving 20 bases between them. Germline V gene data show CDR1 as SGHVS and CDR2 as FQNEAQ. The CDR3 consists of 17 residues. The chain's CDR3 is CASSYSTGTSSSYEQYF. CDR3 sequence (DNA): TGTGCCAGCAGCTACTCCACCGGGACATCTTCTTCCTACGAGCAGTACTTC. Full variable domain (missing parts from reference TRBV7-8 and TRBJ2-7): GAGVSQSPRYKVAKRGQDVALRCDPISGHVSLFWYQQALGQGPEFLTYFQNEAQLDKSGLPSDRFFAERPEGSVSTLKIQRTQQEDSAVYLCASSYSTGTSSSYEQYFGPGTRLTVT.